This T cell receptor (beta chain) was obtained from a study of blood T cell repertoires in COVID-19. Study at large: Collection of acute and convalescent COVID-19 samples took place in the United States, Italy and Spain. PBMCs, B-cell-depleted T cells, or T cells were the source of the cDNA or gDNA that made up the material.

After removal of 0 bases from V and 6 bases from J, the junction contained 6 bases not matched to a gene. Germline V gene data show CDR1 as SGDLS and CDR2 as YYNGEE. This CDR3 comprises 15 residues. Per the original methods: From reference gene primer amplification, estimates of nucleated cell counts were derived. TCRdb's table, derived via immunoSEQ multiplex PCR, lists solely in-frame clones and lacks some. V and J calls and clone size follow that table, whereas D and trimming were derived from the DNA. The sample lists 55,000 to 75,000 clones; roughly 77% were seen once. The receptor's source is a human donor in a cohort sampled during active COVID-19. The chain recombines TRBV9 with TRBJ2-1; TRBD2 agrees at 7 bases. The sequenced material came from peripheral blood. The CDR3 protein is CASSVDQRGGNEQFF. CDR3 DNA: TGTGCCAGCAGCGTAGACCAGCGGGGAGGCAATGAGCAGTTCTTC.